Following are 17 T cell receptor beta chains from one sample sequenced in a study of PD-L1 blockade in urothelial cancer listed by TCRdb under 2017. Reading the label with the study, this specimen's time point is: pretreatment peripheral blood. Libraries were built with the immunoSEQ multiplex PCR assay. TCRdb took this table from immuneACCESS and kept in-frame rearrangements with V and J called. Such tables lack part of the clones; where checked against another copy, unresolved V genes explain under half of the gap, and the rest is unexplained. The sample yields about 45,000 clones; 70% to 90% were counted once. More than 20% of the sample is in the top ten clones. Sequencing used PBMCs, obtained around atezolizumab (anti-PD-L1) treatment. Receptor source: a donor over 35 with urothelial cancer.

This clone was observed a handful of times. The junction does not match germline at one end; this may be a read error. The chain recombines TRBV7-7 with TRBJ2-1; TRBD2 might be the D (6 bases). Looked up from germline, CDR1 is SSHAT and CDR2 is FNYEAQ (reference sequence). This CDR3 has 13 residues. CDR3 protein: CASSHGGPNEQFF. CDR3 coding DNA: TGTGCTAGCAGCCACGGGGGTCCAAATGAGCAGTTCTTC.

This chain connects TRBV2 to TRBJ2-1; 9 bases match TRBD2. Per the germline V gene, CDR1 is SNHLY and CDR2 is FYNNEI. The V and J ends lost 8 bases and 7 bases, in that order; junction bases with no gene match: 9. The CDR3 runs to 14 residues. This CDR3 reads CASEPGLAGNEQFF. The CDR3 nucleotides are TGTGCCAGCGAACCAGGGCTAGCGGGGAATGAGCAGTTCTTC.

This rearrangement joins TRBV7-2 to TRBJ2-1; perhaps TRBD2 as D (5 bases). V lost 5 bases and J lost 0, with 11 bases in between. CDR1 SGHTA and CDR2 FQGNSA come from the germline V gene. CDR3 size: 15 residues. CDR3 in DNA: TGTGCCAGCAGCCCCCATCTAGCCTCCTACAATGAGCAGTTCTTC. Encoded protein: CASSPHLASYNEQFF.

The count of this clone is one. The gene calls are TRBV30 and TRBJ1-5, with D tentatively TRBD1 (5 bases). This CDR3 has 13 amino acids. CDR1 GTSNPN and CDR2 SVGIG come from the germline V gene (reference sequence). V was clipped by 3 bases and J by 7 bases, with 13 bases between them. The CDR3 DNA sequence: TGTGCCTGGAGCTATGGGGGGAGGCAGCCCCAGCATTTT. Translated, it gives CAWSYGGRQPQHF.

V gene TRBV5-1 combines with J gene TRBJ1-4, with a weak D call TRBD1 (5 bases). Trimming removed 3 bases from V and 7 bases from J, with 16 bases in between. Germline V CDR1 and CDR2: SGHRS, YFSETQ. The CDR3 consists of 15 residues. In DNA, the CDR3 is TGCGCCAGCAGCTGGGGCCCCCAGTTGGGTGAAAAACTGTTTTTT. Translating gives CASSWGPQLGEKLFF.

The chain is built from TRBV5-5 and TRBJ2-6, with a possible D match to TRBD1 (5 bases). V was pared by 1 base and J by 2 bases, with 13 bases between. CDR1 is SGHKS and CDR2 is YYEKEE in the germline V gene (reference sequence). The CDR3 spans 17 residues. The CDR3: CASSLLQGGTGANVLTF. DNA for the CDR3: TGTGCCAGCAGCTTGCTTCAGGGTGGGACTGGGGCCAACGTCCTGACTTTC.

The chain combines TRBV19 with TRBJ1-1, with TRBD1 matching over 9 bases. This CDR3 is built from 14 residues. Germline V CDR1 and CDR2: LNHDA, SQIVND (reference sequence). V gave up 4 bases and J gave up 4 bases; unmatched junction bases: 4. CDR3 loop: CASSNRQGGTEAFF. In nucleotides, the CDR3 is TGTGCCAGTAGTAACCGACAGGGGGGCACTGAAGCTTTCTTT.

The chain links TRBV6-1 to TRBJ1-1; 8 positions agree with TRBD1. The germline CDR1 and CDR2 sequences are MNHNS and SASEGT. CDR3 length: 15 amino acids. J was trimmed by 4 bases and V by 1 base; bases with no gene match: 5. The DNA of the CDR3 is TGTGCCAGCAGTGAAGTCGGGACAGGTCTCACTGAAGCTTTCTTT. Amino acid sequence: CASSEVGTGLTEAFF.

The chain recombines TRBV7-3 with TRBJ2-2; TRBD1 might be the D (5 bases). The length of the CDR3 is 14 residues. Germline lookup yields CDR1 SGHTA and CDR2 FQGTGA. With 5 bases removed from V and 5 bases from J, the gap between germline ends came to 12 bases. The CDR3 coding sequence is TGTGCCAGCAGCCGTGACAGCCAAACCGGGGAGCTGTTTTTT. It yields the protein CASSRDSQTGELFF.

This chain joins TRBV7-9 and TRBJ2-1; 11 bases are shared with TRBD2. This CDR3 has 16 residues. Unmatched junction bases numbered 6, after V lost 5 bases and J lost 3 bases. Germline CDR1 SEHNR, CDR2 FQNEAQ (reference sequence). CDR3 DNA sequence: TGTGCCAGCAGCAAACCGCTAGCGGGGGGCTACAATGAGCAGTTCTTC. Amino acids: CASSKPLAGGYNEQFF.

The J gene is TRBJ2-3, the V gene TRBV6-4; 10 positions match TRBD2. Germline CDR1 is MRHNA and CDR2 is SNTAGT. CDR3 size: 15 residues. Unmatched junction bases numbered 13, after V lost 11 bases and J lost 5 bases. The CDR3 bases are TGTGCCGGGGGGCTCCTAGCGGGAGAGGTAGATACGCAGTATTTT. It yields the protein CAGGLLAGEVDTQYF.

The chain carries TRBV5-1 and TRBJ1-2; D not certain. The CDR3 totals 14 residues. Trimming left V 0 bases short and J 1 base short, with 7 bases between. Germline V CDR1 and CDR2: SGHRS, YFSETQ. The CDR3 DNA reads as TGCGCCAGCAGCTTGGCAGGAAATAACTATGGCTACACCTTC. Encoded protein: CASSLAGNNYGYTF.

The chain uses TRBV6-1 and TRBJ2-3, with 9 nucleotides matching TRBD1. Per germline, CDR1 MNHNS and CDR2 SASEGT. V trimming: 6 bases; J trimming: 3 bases; junction bases outside the gene matches: 7. This CDR3 comprises 15 residues. The chain's CDR3 is CASREGQGGTDTQYF. The DNA for the CDR3 is TGTGCCAGCAGAGAGGGACAGGGAGGGACAGATACGCAGTATTTT.

This chain links TRBV11-2 with TRBJ2-7; 7 bases line up with TRBD2. From germline, CDR1 is SGHAT and CDR2 FQNNGV. With V trimmed by 1 base and J by 5 bases, 8 bases remained unmatched. This CDR3 is built from 15 residues. The CDR3 spells CASSLGTGGIHEQYF. The CDR3 region has the DNA TGTGCCAGCAGCTTAGGGACGGGAGGTATCCACGAGCAGTACTTC.

The chain carries TRBV21-1 and TRBJ2-7; TRBD1, the table's D call, lacks a check against the DNA. TRBV21-1 is assigned pseudogene status. The CDR3 covers 17 residues. CDR3 sequence: CASSKPPAGWVSYEQYF. The CDR3 DNA sequence: TGTGCCAGCAGCAAACCCCCCGCAGGGTGGGTTTCCTACGAGCAGTACTTC.

V and J are TRBV28 and TRBJ2-1, with a weak D call TRBD2 (6 bases). V was trimmed by 5 bases and J by 5 bases, leaving 10 bases between them. Germline V CDR1 and CDR2: MDHEN, SYDVKM. This CDR3 comprises 13 residues. This CDR3 reads CASSTDYHNEQFF. The CDR3 coding sequence is TGTGCCAGCAGTACGGACTACCACAATGAGCAGTTCTTC.

V gene TRBV18 combines with J gene TRBJ1-2; tentatively, D is TRBD1 (6 bases). V was cut by 2 bases and J by 6 bases, with 7 bases left in between. CDR3 length: 12 residues. The germline V gene has CDR1 KGHSH and CDR2 LQKENI. CDR3 sequence: CASSPGGDGYTF. CDR3 coding DNA: TGTGCCAGCTCACCAGGGGGCGATGGCTACACCTTC.